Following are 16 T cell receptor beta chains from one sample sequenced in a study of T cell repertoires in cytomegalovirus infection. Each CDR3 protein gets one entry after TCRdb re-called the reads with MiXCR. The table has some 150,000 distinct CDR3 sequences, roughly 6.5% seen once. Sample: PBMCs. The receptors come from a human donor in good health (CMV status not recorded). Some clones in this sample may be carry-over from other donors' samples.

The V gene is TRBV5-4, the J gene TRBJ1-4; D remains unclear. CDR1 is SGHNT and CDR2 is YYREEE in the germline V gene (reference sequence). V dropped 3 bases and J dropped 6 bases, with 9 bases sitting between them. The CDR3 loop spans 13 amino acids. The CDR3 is CASSWNGDEKLFF. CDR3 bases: TGTGCCAGCAGCTGGAATGGGGATGAAAAACTGTTTTTT.

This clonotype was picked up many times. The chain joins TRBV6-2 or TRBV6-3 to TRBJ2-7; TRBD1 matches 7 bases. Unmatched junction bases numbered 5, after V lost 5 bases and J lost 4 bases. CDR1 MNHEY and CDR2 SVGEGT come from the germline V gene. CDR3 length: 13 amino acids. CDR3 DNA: TGTGCCAGCAGTGAAAGACAGGGTTACGAGCAGTACTTC. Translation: CASSERQGYEQYF.

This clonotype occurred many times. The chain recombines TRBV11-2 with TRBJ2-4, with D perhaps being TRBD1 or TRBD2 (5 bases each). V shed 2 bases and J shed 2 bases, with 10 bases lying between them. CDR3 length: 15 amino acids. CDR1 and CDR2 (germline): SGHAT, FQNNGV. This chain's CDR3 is CASSLSPGPKNIQYF. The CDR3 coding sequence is TGTGCCAGCAGCTTAAGCCCGGGGCCCAAAAACATTCAGTACTTC.

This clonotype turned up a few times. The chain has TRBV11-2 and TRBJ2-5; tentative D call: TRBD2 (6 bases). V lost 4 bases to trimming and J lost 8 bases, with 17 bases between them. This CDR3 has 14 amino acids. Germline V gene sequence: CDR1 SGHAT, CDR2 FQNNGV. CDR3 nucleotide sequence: TGTGCCAGCAGCTCGGAGGGAGAGGGAAGCACCCAGTACTTC. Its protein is CASSSEGEGSTQYF.

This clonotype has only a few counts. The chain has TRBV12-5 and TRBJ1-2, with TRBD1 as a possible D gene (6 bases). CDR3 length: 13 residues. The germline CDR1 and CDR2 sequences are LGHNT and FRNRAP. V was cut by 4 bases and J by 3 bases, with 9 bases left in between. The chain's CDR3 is CASGSDSYYGYTF. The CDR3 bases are TGTGCTAGTGGTTCGGACAGTTACTATGGCTACACCTTC.

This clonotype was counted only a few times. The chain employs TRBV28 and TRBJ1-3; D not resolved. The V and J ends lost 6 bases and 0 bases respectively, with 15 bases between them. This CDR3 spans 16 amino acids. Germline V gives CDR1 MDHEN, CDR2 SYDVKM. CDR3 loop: CASRHPALGSGNTIYF. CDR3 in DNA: TGTGCCAGCAGGCACCCGGCTCTAGGCTCTGGAAACACCATATATTTT.

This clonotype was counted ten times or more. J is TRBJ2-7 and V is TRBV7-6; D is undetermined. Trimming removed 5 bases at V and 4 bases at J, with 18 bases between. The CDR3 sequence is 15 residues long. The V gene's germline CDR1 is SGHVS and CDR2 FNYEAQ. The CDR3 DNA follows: TGTGCCAGCAGCCAAAACACCGCAGGAATATACGAGCAGTACTTC. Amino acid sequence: CASSQNTAGIYEQYF.

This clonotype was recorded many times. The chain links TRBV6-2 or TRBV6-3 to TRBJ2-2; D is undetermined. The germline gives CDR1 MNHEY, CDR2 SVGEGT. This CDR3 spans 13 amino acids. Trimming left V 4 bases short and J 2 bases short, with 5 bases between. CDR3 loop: CASSWSNTGELFF. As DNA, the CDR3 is TGTGCCAGCAGTTGGTCCAACACCGGGGAGCTGTTTTTT.

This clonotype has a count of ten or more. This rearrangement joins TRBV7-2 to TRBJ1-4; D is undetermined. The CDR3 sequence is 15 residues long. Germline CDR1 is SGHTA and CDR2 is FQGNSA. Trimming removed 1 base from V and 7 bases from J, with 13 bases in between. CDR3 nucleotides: TGTGCCAGCAGCTTAGTTGTCGGGGTTGTTGAAAAACTGTTTTTT. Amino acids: CASSLVVGVVEKLFF.

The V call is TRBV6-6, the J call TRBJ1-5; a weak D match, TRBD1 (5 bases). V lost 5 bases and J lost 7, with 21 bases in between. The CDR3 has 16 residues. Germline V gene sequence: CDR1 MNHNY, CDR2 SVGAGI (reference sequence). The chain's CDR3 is CASSPPMVGGRQPQHF. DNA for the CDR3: TGTGCCAGCAGTCCCCCCATGGTGGGGGGACGACAGCCCCAGCATTTT.

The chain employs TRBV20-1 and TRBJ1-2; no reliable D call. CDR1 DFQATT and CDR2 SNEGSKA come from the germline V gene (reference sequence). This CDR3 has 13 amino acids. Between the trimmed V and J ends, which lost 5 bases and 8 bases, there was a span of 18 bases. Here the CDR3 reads CSADDDRGWGYTF. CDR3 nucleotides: TGCAGTGCTGACGACGACCGCGGCTGGGGCTACACCTTC.

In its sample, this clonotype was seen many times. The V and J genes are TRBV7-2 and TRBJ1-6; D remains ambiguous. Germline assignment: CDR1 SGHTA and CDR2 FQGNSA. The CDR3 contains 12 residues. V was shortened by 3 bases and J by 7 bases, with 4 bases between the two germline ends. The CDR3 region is CASSFVNSPLHF. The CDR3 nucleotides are TGTGCCAGCAGCTTCGTAAATTCACCCCTCCACTTT.

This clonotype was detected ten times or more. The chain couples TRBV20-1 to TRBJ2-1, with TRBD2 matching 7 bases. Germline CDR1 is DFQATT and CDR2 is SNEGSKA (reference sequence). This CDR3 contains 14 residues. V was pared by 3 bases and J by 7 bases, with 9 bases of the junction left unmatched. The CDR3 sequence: CSARVMAGVNEQFF. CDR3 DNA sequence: TGCAGTGCTAGGGTTATGGCGGGGGTTAATGAGCAGTTCTTC.

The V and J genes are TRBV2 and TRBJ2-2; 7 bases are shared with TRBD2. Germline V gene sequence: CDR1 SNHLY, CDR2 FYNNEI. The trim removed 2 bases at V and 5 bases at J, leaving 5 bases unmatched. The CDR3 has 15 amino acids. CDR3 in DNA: TGTGCCAGCAGTGAACTAGCGGCCGGAACCGGGGAGCTGTTTTTT. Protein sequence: CASSELAAGTGELFF.

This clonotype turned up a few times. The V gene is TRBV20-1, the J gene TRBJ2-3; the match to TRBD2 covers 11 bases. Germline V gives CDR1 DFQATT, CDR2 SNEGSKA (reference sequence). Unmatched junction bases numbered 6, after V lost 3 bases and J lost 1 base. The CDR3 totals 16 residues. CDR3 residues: CSASQPGLAGTDTQYF. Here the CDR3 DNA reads TGCAGTGCTAGCCAACCGGGACTAGCGGGCACAGATACGCAGTATTTT.

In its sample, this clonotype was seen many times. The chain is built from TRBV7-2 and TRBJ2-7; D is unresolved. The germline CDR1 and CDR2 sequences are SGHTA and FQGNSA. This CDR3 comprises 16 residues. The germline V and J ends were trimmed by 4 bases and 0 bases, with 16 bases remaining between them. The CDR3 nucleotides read TGTGCCAGCAGCTACGGTGGATTTGGGGTCTCCTACGAGCAGTACTTC. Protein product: CASSYGGFGVSYEQYF.